These 29 T cell receptor beta chains were all obtained from the same sample, sequenced in a study of T cell changes during pregnancy in multiple sclerosis. Sequenced by immunoSEQ multiplex PCR; TCRdb stores in-frame clones only, minus some. The table has around 88,000 clones, 92% seen once. The source was peripheral blood, collected in the first trimester of pregnancy. These receptors were collected from a female donor with multiple sclerosis, enrolled in a pregnancy study.

The genes are TRBV27 and TRBJ1-4, with TRBD1 matching 11 bases. CDR3 length: 14 amino acids. The V and J ends lost 8 bases and 4 bases, in that order; junction bases with no gene match: 3. Germline V gene sequence: CDR1 MNHEY, CDR2 SMNVEV (reference sequence). CDR3 in DNA: TGTGCCAGCGGGACAGGGGGTGATAATGAAAAACTGTTTTTT. Its protein is CASGTGGDNEKLFF.

V usage is TRBV5-1 and J usage is TRBJ2-3; 9 bases align to TRBD1. Germline trimming cut 0 bases from V and 3 bases from J; bases unmatched to any gene: 5. Germline V gene data show CDR1 as SGHRS and CDR2 as YFSETQ. The CDR3 extends over 16 amino acids. The CDR3: CASSLVATGGTDTQYF. CDR3 DNA sequence: TGCGCCAGCAGCTTGGTGGCGACAGGGGGAACAGATACGCAGTATTTT. The full variable domain, rest sourced from reference TRBV5-1 and TRBJ2-3, is KAGVTQTPRYLIKTRGQQVTLSCSPISGHRSVSWYQQTPGQGLQFLFEYFSETQRNKGNFPGRFSGRQFSNSRSEMNVSTLELGDSALYLCASSLVATGGTDTQYFGPGTRLTVL.

The sample holds one count of this clone. This chain joins TRBV5-4 and TRBJ1-4, with D possibly being TRBD1 (5 bases). Germline V CDR1 and CDR2: SGHNT, YYREEE (reference sequence). The V end lost 3 bases, the J end lost 0 bases, and 9 bases lay between the germline ends. This CDR3 has 15 residues. CDR3 DNA: TGTGCCAGCAGCTCCTCGACAGCAACTAATGAAAAACTGTTTTTT. Its translation is CASSSSTATNEKLFF.

This chain connects TRBV4-1 to TRBJ2-7; D gene ambiguous. Germline V gene sequence: CDR1 MGHRA, CDR2 YSYEKL. V was trimmed by 4 bases and J by 3 bases, leaving 10 bases between them. This CDR3 is 13 amino acids long. The CDR3 is CASSRAESYEQYF. In nucleotides, the CDR3 is TGCGCCAGCAGCCGGGCAGAGAGCTACGAGCAGTACTTC.

The rearrangement uses TRBV15 and TRBJ1-2; the D gene is possibly TRBD1 (6 bases). This CDR3 contains 15 residues. The V end lost 1 base, the J end lost 7 bases, and 16 bases lay between the germline ends. CDR1 and CDR2 (germline): LNHNV, YYDKDF (reference sequence). The chain's CDR3 is CATSRVREAGAGYTF. CDR3 nucleotides: TGTGCCACCAGCAGAGTTCGTGAGGCAGGGGCTGGCTACACCTTC.

CDR3 residues: CASSMGLSEQYF. The CDR3 DNA reads as TGTGCCAGTAGTATGGGGCTTTCCGAGCAGTACTTC. The V gene is TRBV19, the J gene TRBJ2-7; maybe TRBD1 (5 bases). From germline, CDR1 is LNHDA and CDR2 SQIVND (reference sequence). V was trimmed by 3 bases and J by 6 bases, leaving 9 bases between them. The CDR3 covers 12 residues.

The chain uses TRBV5-1 and TRBJ1-1; D uncertain. With 1 base removed from V and 4 bases from J, the gap between germline ends came to 17 bases. Germline lookup yields CDR1 SGHRS and CDR2 YFSETQ. The length of the CDR3 is 16 residues. The CDR3 DNA follows: TGCGCCAGCAGCTTGAAGATTGGAGGTTATGGCACTGAAGCTTTCTTT. This sequence encodes CASSLKIGGYGTEAFF.

The V call is TRBV6-1, the J call TRBJ2-7; 7 bases fit TRBD2. Germline lookup yields CDR1 MNHNS and CDR2 SASEGT. The CDR3 runs 13 residues. Trimming cost V 0 bases and J 4 bases; bases outside gene matches: 0. The CDR3 nucleotides are TGTGCCAGCAGTGAAGCTAGCGGGTACGAGCAGTACTTC. This codes for CASSEASGYEQYF.

The chain uses TRBV7-9 and TRBJ2-7; 8 positions agree with TRBD1. CDR1 and CDR2 (germline): SEHNR, FQNEAQ (reference sequence). The CDR3 spans 14 residues. J gave up 7 bases and V 0 bases, and 5 bases lay outside the gene matches. Here the CDR3 DNA reads TGTGCCAGCAGCTTAGCGGACAGGGATCGAGAGCAGTACTTC. Translating it yields CASSLADRDREQYF.

The V and J genes are TRBV5-1 and TRBJ2-3, with TRBD2 matching 13 bases. This CDR3 is 16 amino acids long. V was clipped by 3 bases and J by 1 base; unmatched bases: 2. Germline V gene sequence: CDR1 SGHRS, CDR2 YFSETQ. CDR3 sequence: CASSSGLAGRTDTQYF. DNA of the CDR3: TGCGCCAGCAGCTCGGGACTAGCGGGGCGCACAGATACGCAGTATTTT.

The chain recombines TRBV15 with TRBJ1-1; the D gene is possibly TRBD1 (5 bases). The germline V and J ends were trimmed by 4 bases and 0 bases, with 12 bases remaining between them. The CDR3 consists of 15 residues. CDR1 is LNHNV and CDR2 is YYDKDF in the germline V gene (reference sequence). Here the CDR3 reads CATSNRGSMNTEAFF. CDR3 nucleotides: TGTGCCACCAGCAATCGGGGGAGCATGAACACTGAAGCTTTCTTT.

V is TRBV29-1 and J is TRBJ2-1, with 7 nucleotides matching TRBD1. CDR3 length: 17 amino acids. CDR1 SQVTM and CDR2 ANQGSEA come from the germline V gene. V was clipped by 6 bases and J by 4 bases; unmatched bases: 18. The CDR3 DNA reads as TGCAGCGTAGACGAACCCTCGCAGGGGGTACCGTACAATGAGCAGTTCTTC. Protein product: CSVDEPSQGVPYNEQFF.

The gene calls are TRBV7-8 and TRBJ2-1; 7 bases map to TRBD2. V was pared by 5 bases and J by 1 base, with 8 bases of the junction left unmatched. This CDR3 contains 16 residues. Germline V lookup: CDR1 SGHVS, CDR2 FQNEAQ. CDR3: CASSLPGSGSYNEQFF. In DNA form, the CDR3 reads TGTGCCAGCAGCCTCCCGGGTAGCGGGTCCTACAATGAGCAGTTCTTC. Drawing the rest from reference TRBV7-8 and TRBJ2-1, the complete variable domain is GAGVSQSPRYKVAKRGQDVALRCDPISGHVSLFWYQQALGQGPEFLTYFQNEAQLDKSGLPSDRFFAERPEGSVSTLKIQRTQQEDSAVYLCASSLPGSGSYNEQFFGPGTRLTVL.

This chain links TRBV25-1 with TRBJ1-4; possible D gene TRBD1, 5 bases. Germline loops: CDR1 MGHDK, CDR2 SYGVNS. CDR3 size: 13 residues. Trimming left V 9 bases short and J 8 bases short, with 16 bases between. The CDR3 is CASSWGLGEKLFF. The DNA of the CDR3 is TGTGCCAGTAGCTGGGGCCTTGGGGAAAAACTGTTTTTT.

The CDR3: CASSVEPIAETQYF. The CDR3 nucleotides read TGTGCCAGCAGCGTAGAGCCGATTGCGGAGACCCAGTACTTC. The rearrangement links TRBV9 to TRBJ2-5; D remains ambiguous. V lost 0 bases, J lost 5 bases, and 11 bases lay in between. CDR3 length equals 14 residues. Germline values: CDR1 SGDLS, CDR2 YYNGEE.

The chain combines TRBV25-1 with TRBJ1-3; D remains ambiguous. This CDR3 contains 13 residues. Germline V gene sequence: CDR1 MGHDK, CDR2 SYGVNS. The V and J ends lost 9 bases and 0 bases respectively, with 9 bases between them. CDR3 sequence: CASLHHSGNTIYF. The CDR3 DNA reads TGTGCCAGTTTACATCACTCTGGAAACACCATATATTTT.

The rearrangement joins TRBV27 to TRBJ1-2, with D unclear. This CDR3 spans 14 amino acids. Trimming took 5 bases from V and 7 from J, leaving 17 bases between them. The V gene's germline CDR1 is MNHEY and CDR2 SMNVEV (reference sequence). The CDR3 region has the DNA TGTGCCAGCAGTCCTCGGACGGAGGTGGGTGGCTACACCTTC. Amino acids: CASSPRTEVGGYTF.

This chain uses TRBV6-1 with TRBJ2-1; TRBD2 matches at 15 bases. V dropped 7 bases and J dropped 4; count of bases not matched to a gene: 2. The CDR3 runs 15 residues. Germline CDR1 is MNHNS and CDR2 is SASEGT. The CDR3 loop reads CASMGLAGGYNEQFF. CDR3 DNA sequence: TGTGCCAGCATGGGACTAGCGGGAGGATACAATGAGCAGTTCTTC.

The rearrangement joins TRBV5-1 to TRBJ2-1; D might be TRBD2 (6 bases). V lost 0 bases and J lost 0, with 10 bases in between. The germline V gene has CDR1 SGHRS and CDR2 YFSETQ. This CDR3 is 16 amino acids long. This CDR3 is CASSLASVSSYNEQFF. The CDR3 bases are TGCGCCAGCAGCTTGGCTAGCGTGAGCTCCTACAATGAGCAGTTCTTC. The whole variable domain, remainder taken from reference TRBV5-1 and TRBJ2-1, is KAGVTQTPRYLIKTRGQQVTLSCSPISGHRSVSWYQQTPGQGLQFLFEYFSETQRNKGNFPGRFSGRQFSNSRSEMNVSTLELGDSALYLCASSLASVSSYNEQFFGPGTRLTVL.

The J gene is TRBJ1-3, the V gene TRBV5-1; a weak D match, TRBD1 (5 bases). CDR3 length equals 16 residues. V lost 5 bases, J lost 0 bases, and 15 bases lay in between. The V gene's germline CDR1 is SGHRS and CDR2 YFSETQ. The CDR3 loop reads CASRAAPGISGNTIYF. The CDR3 region has the DNA TGCGCCAGCAGAGCCGCCCCAGGGATCTCTGGAAACACCATATATTTT.

This chain links TRBV7-9 with TRBJ2-1; 8 bases match TRBD2. The junction had 6 bases not matched to a gene; V was cut back by 2 bases and J by 6 bases. The CDR3 sequence is 15 residues long. CDR1 and CDR2 (germline): SEHNR, FQNEAQ (reference sequence). In DNA form, the CDR3 reads TGTGCCAGCAGCTTAATCAGCGGGAGAAGCAATGAGCAGTTCTTC. Protein: CASSLISGRSNEQFF.

The rearrangement uses TRBV4-3 and TRBJ2-7; 8 bases fit TRBD1. The germline CDR1 and CDR2 sequences are LGHNA and YSLEER. Germline trimming cut 1 base from V and 4 bases from J; bases unmatched to any gene: 3. The CDR3 has 14 amino acids. CDR3 DNA sequence: TGCGCCAGCAGCCAAGGGACAGGGAGGTACGAGCAGTACTTC. This sequence encodes CASSQGTGRYEQYF.

The chain couples TRBV10-3 to TRBJ2-3; 9 bases match TRBD1. CDR3 length equals 15 residues. Germline V gives CDR1 ENHRY, CDR2 SYGVKD. V shed 3 bases, J shed 0 bases, and the junction held 1 base outside the gene matches. The CDR3 loop is CAISEDRGSTDTQYF. DNA for the CDR3: TGTGCCATCAGTGAAGACAGGGGGAGCACAGATACGCAGTATTTT.

This chain connects TRBV6-6 to TRBJ2-7; TRBD2 matches 14 bases. V gave up 10 bases and J gave up 9 bases; unmatched junction bases: 14. CDR3 length: 15 residues. Germline V gives CDR1 MNHNY, CDR2 SVGAGI (reference sequence). The CDR3: CATQGGLAGGNRQYF. The DNA of the CDR3 is TGTGCCACCCAAGGCGGACTAGCGGGAGGTAATAGGCAGTACTTC.

The sample holds one count of this clone. The V and J genes are TRBV7-2 and TRBJ2-5, with TRBD1 matching 8 bases. Germline V lookup: CDR1 SGHTA, CDR2 FQGNSA. The CDR3 spans 14 residues. V dropped 5 bases and J dropped 3; count of bases not matched to a gene: 5. The CDR3 nucleotides read TGTGCCAGCAGCACCGACAGGGGAAAAGAGACCCAGTACTTC. This translates into CASSTDRGKETQYF.

This chain connects TRBV10-3 to TRBJ2-1, with D tentatively TRBD2 (7 bases). Germline CDR1 reads ENHRY; CDR2 reads SYGVKD. Trimming stripped 10 bases from V and 5 bases from J, with 21 bases between. CDR3 size: 15 residues. The CDR3 bases are TGTGCCACCACGAGGGGGGAGGGCCTGAACAATGAGCAGTTCTTC. Its translation is CATTRGEGLNNEQFF.

The chain carries TRBV2 and TRBJ2-1; 8 bases line up with TRBD2. Germline V gene sequence: CDR1 SNHLY, CDR2 FYNNEI. V was pared by 5 bases and J by 5 bases, with 14 bases of the junction left unmatched. This CDR3 region has 17 residues. The CDR3 DNA follows: TGTGCCAGCAGTCCCCCCCTACTAGCGGAAAAAAACAATGAGCAGTTCTTC. Encoded protein: CASSPPLLAEKNNEQFF.

This sequence joins TRBV6-5 and TRBJ2-1; 7 nucleotides align to TRBD1. Losses at the gene ends were 6 bases for V and 3 bases for J; bases not matched to a gene: 8. CDR1 and CDR2 from the germline V gene are MNHEY and SVGAGI. CDR3 length equals 15 residues. The CDR3, as DNA: TGTGCCAGCAGCCTGACAGGGACCTACTACAATGAGCAGTTCTTC. Translation: CASSLTGTYYNEQFF.

V is TRBV7-3 and J is TRBJ2-6; D unclear. Germline CDR1 reads SGHTA; CDR2 reads FQGTGA. The V end was cut by 5 bases, the J end by 4 bases, with 9 bases between. The CDR3 length is 14 residues. The CDR3 DNA is TGTGCCAGCAGCCACGGGTCCGGGGCCAACGTCCTGACTTTC. Its translation is CASSHGSGANVLTF.